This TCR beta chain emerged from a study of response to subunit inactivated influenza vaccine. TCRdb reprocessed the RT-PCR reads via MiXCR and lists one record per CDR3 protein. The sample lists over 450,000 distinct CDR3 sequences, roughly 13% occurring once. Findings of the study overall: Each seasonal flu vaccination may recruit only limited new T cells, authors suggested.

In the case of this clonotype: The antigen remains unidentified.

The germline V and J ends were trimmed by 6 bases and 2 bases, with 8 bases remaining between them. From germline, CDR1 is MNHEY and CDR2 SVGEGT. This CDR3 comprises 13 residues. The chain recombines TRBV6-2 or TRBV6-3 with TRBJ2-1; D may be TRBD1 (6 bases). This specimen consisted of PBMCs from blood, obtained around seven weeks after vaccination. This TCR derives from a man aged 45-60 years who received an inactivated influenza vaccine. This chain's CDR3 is CASSDRTYNEQFF. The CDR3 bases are TGTGCCAGCAGCGACAGGACCTACAATGAGCAGTTCTTC.